Detailed here is one TCR beta chain. The antigen is undetermined. cDNA came from about 0.46 to 1 ug RNA primed by random hexamers. With immunoSEQ multiplex PCR, TCR beta CDR3 was amplified across 54 Vbeta and 13 Jbeta. A single record per CDR3 protein comes from TCRdb applying MiXCR to the immunoSEQ multiplex PCR reads. The repertoire includes about 300,000 distinct CDR3 sequences, 85% of them detected once, and approximately 0.2% sits in the top ten. This specimen comes from a study of CD8 T cells in Susac syndrome. Study-level points and caveats: The study admitted that it had a relatively small number of individuals in its TCR sequencing and HLA analysis.

TCR beta sequences were obtained from blood CD8+ and CD4+ T cells. Included as multiple sclerosis controls were treatment-naive patients who had stable or active relapsing-remitting disease. Germline CDR1 is ENHRY and CDR2 is SYGVKD. The CDR3 runs to 14 residues. Trimming cost V 10 bases and J 6 bases; bases outside gene matches: 14. The J gene is TRBJ2-7, the V gene TRBV10-3; 8 bases match TRBD2. This sequence was found in a human donor with multiple sclerosis. The sample taken for sequencing was CD8+ T cells from PBMCs. DNA for the CDR3: TGTGCCACGGGGGGTAGCGGGACGCTTGGCGAGCAGTACTTC. Residues: CATGGSGTLGEQYF.